The T cell receptor (beta chain) under discussion was sequenced for a study of blood T cells in healthy people across ages. With V trimmed by 7 bases and J by 4 bases, 8 bases remained unmatched. The CDR3 runs 16 residues. With a J-beta primer mix and a sample-barcoded 5' primer, a second PCR ran about 6 to 11 cycles. TCRdb reanalysed the 5' RACE reads using MiXCR and keeps one entry per CDR3 protein. The data contain about 590,000 distinct CDR3 sequences, 25% to 35% of them singletons. This chain links TRBV12-3 or TRBV12-4 with TRBJ2-7; TRBD2 matches at 15 bases. The sequencing input was blood. The clonotype originates from a woman over 75 in good health. The CDR3 reads CASTGLAGGGSYEQYF. CDR3 sequence (DNA): TGTGCCAGCACGGGACTAGCGGGAGGAGGCTCTTACGAGCAGTACTTC.